This TCR beta chain was obtained from a study of beta chain features in type 1 diabetes. Study-wide results and caveats: TCRB repertoires of naive, central memory and Treg cells appeared more similar among patients than among healthy donors.

Reverse transcribing all isolated RNA meant expressed TCRB transcripts were sequenced. Some clones are missing from TCRdb's copy, which holds only in-frame ones; the method was immunoSEQ multiplex PCR. There are around 340,000 clones in the sample; around 20% occur only once, and about 0.044% lies in the top ten. About this clone itself: Its specificity is not known. The same CDR3 is also encoded by other DNA sequences in this sample.

The germline CDR1 and CDR2 sequences are GTSNPN and SVGIG (reference sequence). The CDR3 is made up of 14 amino acids. V gave up 0 bases and J gave up 4 bases, with 10 bases separating them. The clonotype originates from a woman younger than 30 in good health. The sequencing input was naive CD4+ T cells from blood. V gene TRBV30 combines with J gene TRBJ1-5; D unclear. The CDR3 sequence: CAWSVGRGNQPQHF. For the CDR3, the DNA is TGTGCCTGGAGTGTGGGTCGCGGTAATCAGCCCCAGCATTTT.